This T cell receptor (beta chain) was recovered during a study of blood T cells in healthy people across ages (dated by TCRdb to between 2014 and 2016). With respect to the entire study: In model experiments, template switching captured roughly one uniquely barcoded TCR beta cDNA molecule for every two T cells. Age-related changes in TCR beta repertoire diversity were measured in the study by deep sequencing normalized with unique cDNA molecular identifiers. Donors were grouped into four age groups: young (average roughly 15 years), middle-aged (39), aged (approximately 58) and long-lived (approximately 78). To avoid experimental bias, donors of different ages were spread randomly across the sequencing lanes. Two additional independent replicas of 1 million unique cDNA reads from the same blood draw were analyzed for two donors (one aged 18 to 30 and one aged 80 or older). Study-level results and caveats: Bulk unsorted PBMC profiling prevented conclusive comparison of naive and antigen-experienced compartments. There was a strong correlation between observed TCR beta diversity and the percentage of naive T cells measured by flow cytometry. Compared with the aged group, the long-lived group had more naive CD4+ T cells, fewer expanded clones and increased TCR diversity, suggesting age selection. Estimates of total diversity based on one million sequenced T cells were considered lower bounds and underestimates. As age increased, observed TCR beta diversity per million T cells dropped in a roughly linear way, and a significant reduction was already evident by age roughly 36. Donor CMV infection status was unknown, potentially confounding age-related changes in expanded clonotypes.

This clonotype appeared many times. Its recognized antigen is unknown. Base qualities were left out, and no much larger clone turns up one base away. Donors were 39 systemically healthy Caucasian individuals from Russia aged roughly 6 to 95 years. Around 9.9 milliliters of peripheral blood were collected from each donor into EDTA-treated Vacutainer tubes. Ficoll-Paque density-gradient centrifugation was used to isolate PBMCs, with at least 6.5 million obtained per sample. Total RNA was extracted from PBMCs with Trizol reagent, with at least 5.5 micrograms obtained per sample. The percentages of naive CD45RAhigh/CD27high T cells were determined by flow cytometry on a PBMC aliquot from every donor. Here V drops 6 bases and J drops 3 bases, and the junction holds 4 bases not matched to any gene. The CDR3 measures 15 amino acids from cysteine to phenylalanine. Just CDR3 DNA is preserved here, 45 bases in frame from base 1. CDR1 SGHDT and CDR2 YYEEEE are derived from the germline V gene.

The method behind the library was 5' RACE. Sequencing was carried out with an Illumina HiSeq 2500. A second about 7 to 12 cycle PCR used a sample-barcoded 5' primer and a J-beta primer mix. A unique molecular identifier was introduced onto each TCR beta cDNA molecule by a template-switch 5' adaptor carrying 12 random nucleotides. Each sample yielded at least 2.5 million CDR3-containing paired-end reads. First-strand cDNA synthesis was performed from all RNA using the Mint cDNA synthesis kit, with priming by a TRBC-specific oligonucleotide. After uracil-DNA glycosylase treatment, a first 18-cycle PCR used universal primers M1SS and BC2_uni_R on all cDNA. In the original analysis: For normalization, 1 million high-quality reads were randomly selected from each sample, with every read carrying a distinct molecular identifier. Reads with shared molecular identifiers were discarded instead of being binned into consensus sequences. MiTCR, run with a Q25 quality threshold and the strictest error-elimination algorithm, handled CDR3 identification, clonotype clustering and error correction. A nonparametric unseen species model with Euler transformation was used to estimate lower-bound total TCR beta diversity. TCRdb's own reprocessing of the public reads used fastp at Q25 and MiXCR and kept productive beta chains. For every CDR3 protein sequence, its rows merge into one entry that carries the most common genes and DNA. The V and J calls were determined by TCRdb, not by the authors. The sample has about 640,000 distinct CDR3 sequences on record, about 30% of them singletons. The ten biggest clones cover approximately 15% of the sample.

Specimen: blood. The sequence links TRBV5-6 to TRBJ2-1; TRBD2 agrees with 12 junctional bases. This TCR derives from a woman aged 80 or over in good health. The CDR3 region has the sequence CASTMTSGSYNEQFF. At the DNA level, the sequence is TGTGCCAGCACCATGACTAGCGGGAGCTACAATGAGCAGTTCTTC. With the portions outside the CDR3 filled from the reference TRBV5-6 and TRBJ2-1 genes, the complete variable region becomes DAGVTQSPTHLIKTRGQQVTLRCSPKSGHDTVSWYQQALGQGPQFIFQYYEEEERQRGNFPDRFSGHQFPNYSSELNVNALLLGDSALYLCASTMTSGSYNEQFFGPGTRLTVL.